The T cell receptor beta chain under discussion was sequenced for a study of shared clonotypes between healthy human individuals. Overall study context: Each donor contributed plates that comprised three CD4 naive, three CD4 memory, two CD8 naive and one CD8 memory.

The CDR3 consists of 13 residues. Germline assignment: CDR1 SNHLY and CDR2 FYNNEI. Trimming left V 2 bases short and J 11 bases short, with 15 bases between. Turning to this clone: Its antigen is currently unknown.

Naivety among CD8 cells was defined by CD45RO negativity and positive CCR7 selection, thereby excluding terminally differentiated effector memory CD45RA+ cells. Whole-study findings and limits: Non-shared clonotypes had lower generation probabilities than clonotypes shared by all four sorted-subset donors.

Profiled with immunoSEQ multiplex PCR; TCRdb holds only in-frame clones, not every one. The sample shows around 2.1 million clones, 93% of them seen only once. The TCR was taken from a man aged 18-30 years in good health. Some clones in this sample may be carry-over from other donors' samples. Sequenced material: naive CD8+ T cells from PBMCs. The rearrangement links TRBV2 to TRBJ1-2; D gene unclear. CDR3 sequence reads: CASSERQEDLYTF. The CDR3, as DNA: TGTGCCAGCAGTGAAAGGCAGGAAGACCTTTACACCTTC.